The clone carrying this T cell receptor (beta chain) was found a few times. This record comes from a study of blood T cell repertoires in COVID-19. Study-level information: Both acute and convalescent COVID-19 samples were obtained from the United States, Italy and Spain.

CDR3 length: 15 amino acids. CDR1 and CDR2 from the germline V gene are SGHKS and YYEKEE (reference sequence). The V and J ends lost 2 bases and 3 bases respectively, with 14 bases between them. Assay used: immunoSEQ multiplex PCR; TCRdb lists only in-frame clones, some missing. Among approximately 91,000 clones listed, roughly 71% were seen once. The chain is built from TRBV5-5 and TRBJ2-5; no definite D call. This clonotype was sampled from a woman aged 80 or older with acute or convalescent COVID-19. The sequenced material came from peripheral blood. The CDR3 nucleotides are TGTGCCAGCAGCTTATATACGCAGTTTAAAGAGACCCAGTACTTC. Translation: CASSLYTQFKETQYF. The variable domain in full, with the rest retrieved from reference TRBV5-5 and TRBJ2-5, is DAGVTQSPTHLIKTRGQQVTLRCSPISGHKSVSWYQQVLGQGPQFIFQYYEKEERGRGNFPDRFSARQFPNYSSELNVNALLLGDSALYLCASSLYTQFKETQYFGPGTRLLVL.